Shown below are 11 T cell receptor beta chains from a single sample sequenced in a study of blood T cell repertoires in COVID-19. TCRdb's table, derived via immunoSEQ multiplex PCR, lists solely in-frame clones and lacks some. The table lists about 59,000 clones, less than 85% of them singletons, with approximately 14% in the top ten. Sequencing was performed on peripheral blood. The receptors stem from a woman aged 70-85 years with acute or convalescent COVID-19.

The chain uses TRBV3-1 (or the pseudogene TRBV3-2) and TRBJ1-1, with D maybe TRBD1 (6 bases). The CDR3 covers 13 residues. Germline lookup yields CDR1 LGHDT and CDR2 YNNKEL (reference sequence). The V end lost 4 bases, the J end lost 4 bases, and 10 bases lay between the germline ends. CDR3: CASSPGQRTEAFF. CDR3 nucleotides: TGTGCCAGCAGCCCAGGACAGCGCACTGAAGCTTTCTTT.

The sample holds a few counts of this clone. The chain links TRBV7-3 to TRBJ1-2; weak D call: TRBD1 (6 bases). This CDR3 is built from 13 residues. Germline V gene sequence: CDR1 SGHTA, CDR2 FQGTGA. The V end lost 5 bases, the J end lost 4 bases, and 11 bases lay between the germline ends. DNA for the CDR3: TGTGCCAGCAGCCCTACAGGGACCTATGGCTACACCTTC. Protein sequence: CASSPTGTYGYTF.

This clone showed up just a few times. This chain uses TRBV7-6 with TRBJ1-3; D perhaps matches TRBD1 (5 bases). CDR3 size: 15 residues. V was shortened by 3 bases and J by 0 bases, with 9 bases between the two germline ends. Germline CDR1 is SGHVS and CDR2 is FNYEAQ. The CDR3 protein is CASSLTDSSGNTIYF. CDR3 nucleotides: TGTGCCAGCAGCTTGACAGATTCCTCTGGAAACACCATATATTTT.

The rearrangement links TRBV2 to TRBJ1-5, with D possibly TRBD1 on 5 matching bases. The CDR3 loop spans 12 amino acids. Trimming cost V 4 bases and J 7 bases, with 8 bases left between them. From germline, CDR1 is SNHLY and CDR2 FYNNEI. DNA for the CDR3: TGTGCCAGCAGTGGGGGCGGACAGCCCCAGCATTTT. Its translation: CASSGGGQPQHF. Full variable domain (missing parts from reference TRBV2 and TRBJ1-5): EPEVTQTPSHQVTQMGQEVILRCVPISNHLYFYWYRQILGQKVEFLVSFYNNEISEKSEIFDDQFSVERPDGSNFTLKIRSTKLEDSAMYFCASSGGGQPQHFGDGTRLSIL.

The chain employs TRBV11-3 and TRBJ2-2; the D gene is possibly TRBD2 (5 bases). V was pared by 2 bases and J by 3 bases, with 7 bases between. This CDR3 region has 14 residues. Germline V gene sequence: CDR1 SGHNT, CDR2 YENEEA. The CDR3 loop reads CASSLLADTGELFF. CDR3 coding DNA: TGTGCCAGCAGCTTACTAGCTGACACCGGGGAGCTGTTTTTT.

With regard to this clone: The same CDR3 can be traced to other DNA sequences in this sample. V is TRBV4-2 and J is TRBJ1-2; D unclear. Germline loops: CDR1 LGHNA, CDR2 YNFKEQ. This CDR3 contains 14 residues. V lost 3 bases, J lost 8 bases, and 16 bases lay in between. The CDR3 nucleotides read TGTGCCAGCAGCCAGGACGCTGCGGGTGGAGGCTACACCTTC. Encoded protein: CASSQDAAGGGYTF.

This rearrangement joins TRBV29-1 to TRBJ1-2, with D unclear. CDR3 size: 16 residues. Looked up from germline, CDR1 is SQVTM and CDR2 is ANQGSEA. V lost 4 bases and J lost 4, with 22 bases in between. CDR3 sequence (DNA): TGCAGCGTTGGACGGCGGATAATGGGGAGCGTCTATGGCTACACCTTC. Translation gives CSVGRRIMGSVYGYTF.

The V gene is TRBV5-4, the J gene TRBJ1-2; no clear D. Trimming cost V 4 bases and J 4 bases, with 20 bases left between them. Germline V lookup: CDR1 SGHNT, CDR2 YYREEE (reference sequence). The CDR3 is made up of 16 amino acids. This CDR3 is CASSTPSGGVGYGYTF. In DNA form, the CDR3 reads TGTGCCAGCAGCACCCCCTCGGGCGGGGTGGGCTATGGCTACACCTTC.

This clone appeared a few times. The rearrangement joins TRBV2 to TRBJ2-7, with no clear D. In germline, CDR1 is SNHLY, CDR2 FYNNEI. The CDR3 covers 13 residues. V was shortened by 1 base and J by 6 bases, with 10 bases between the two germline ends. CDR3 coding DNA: TGTGCCAGCAGTGAAGGGAGAGCTGCCGAGCAGTACGTC. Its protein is CASSEGRAAEQYV.

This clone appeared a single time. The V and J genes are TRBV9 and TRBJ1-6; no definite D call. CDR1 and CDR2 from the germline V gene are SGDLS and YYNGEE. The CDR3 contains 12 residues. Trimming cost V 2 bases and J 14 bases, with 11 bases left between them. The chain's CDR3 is CASSVFRSALHF. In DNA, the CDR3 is TGTGCCAGCAGCGTCTTCCGTTCGGCCCTCCACTTT.

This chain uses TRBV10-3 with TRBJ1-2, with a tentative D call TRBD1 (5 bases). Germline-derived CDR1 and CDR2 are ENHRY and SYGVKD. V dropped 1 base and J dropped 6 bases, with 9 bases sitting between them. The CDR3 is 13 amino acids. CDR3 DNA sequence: TGTGCCATCAGTGAGTGGGGGGGGAATGGCTACACCTTC. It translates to CAISEWGGNGYTF.